The T cell receptor (beta chain) under discussion was sequenced for a study of blood T cell repertoires in COVID-19. Sequenced by immunoSEQ multiplex PCR; TCRdb stores in-frame clones only, minus some. The sample includes more than 150,000 clones, about 86% of them seen just once. CDR3 length equals 16 residues. Germline values: CDR1 MDHEN, CDR2 SYDVKM. Trimming left V 4 bases short and J 7 bases short, with 20 bases between. The sequenced sample was peripheral blood. This chain connects TRBV28 to TRBJ1-5; tentatively, D is TRBD1 (6 bases). The receptor comes from a man aged 55 to 70 with acute or convalescent COVID-19. The CDR3 is CASSSPRQVLGQPQHF. In nucleotides, the CDR3 is TGTGCCAGCAGTTCCCCACGACAGGTCCTAGGGCAGCCCCAGCATTTT.